Sequencing of this T cell receptor beta chain was carried out in a study of blood T cell repertoires in COVID-19. Some clones are missing from TCRdb's copy, which holds only in-frame ones; the method was immunoSEQ multiplex PCR. Found here are roughly 200,000 clones, more than 80% of them singletons; the top ten hold 9.5% to 12%. In its sample, this clone was seen once. The length of the CDR3 is 15 residues. Germline CDR1 is MNHNY and CDR2 is SVGAGI (reference sequence). V was clipped by 6 bases and J by 7 bases; unmatched bases: 12. Enrollment of patients from Seattle took place during active infection, with longitudinal follow-up.

This TCR derives from a woman aged 40 to 50 with COVID-19, enrolled during active disease. The V call is TRBV6-6, the J call TRBJ2-1; 7 bases line up with TRBD1. The sample comprised peripheral blood. The CDR3 nucleotides read TGTGCCAGCAGGAAACAGGGGACCCCTCGGAATGAGCAGTTCTTC. It encodes CASRKQGTPRNEQFF.